The 10 T cell receptor beta chains below all came from one sample that was sequenced in a study of CD8 T cells in Susac syndrome (dated by TCRdb to the late 2010s). To prepare the library, the immunoSEQ multiplex PCR assay was applied. RNA was extracted using the RNeasy kit, and about 0.5 to 1 ug of the RNA was reverse transcribed with random hexamers. The public reads were quality trimmed at Q25 with fastp and then assembled into clones with MiXCR by TCRdb, keeping productive beta chains. Rows matching on CDR3 protein sequence are summarized as one entry with the most common DNA and genes. This sample has some 190,000 distinct CDR3 sequences in its table, and approximately 94% of those were observed once. The ten biggest clones cover 0.1% of the sample. Source material: CD4+ T cells from PBMCs. Every receptor here comes from a human donor in good health.

The genes are TRBV2 and TRBJ2-3; possible D gene TRBD2, 6 bases. V lost 2 bases, J lost 2 bases, and 14 bases lay in between. The germline gives CDR1 SNHLY, CDR2 FYNNEI. The CDR3 runs 16 residues. The CDR3 loop reads CASSERGMAYTDTQYF. CDR3 bases: TGTGCCAGCAGTGAACGGGGGATGGCCTACACAGATACGCAGTATTTT.

This chain links TRBV20-1 with TRBJ2-1, with TRBD1 matching over 7 bases. V trimming: 3 bases; J trimming: 2 bases; junction bases outside the gene matches: 4. The CDR3 has 14 residues. In germline, CDR1 is DFQATT, CDR2 SNEGSKA (reference sequence). Here the CDR3 reads CSARGQGAYNEQFF. As DNA, the CDR3 is TGCAGTGCTAGGGGGCAGGGGGCCTACAATGAGCAGTTCTTC.

The chain is built from TRBV6-2 or TRBV6-3 and TRBJ1-5; no reliable D call. V was trimmed by 8 bases and J by 6 bases, leaving 5 bases between them. This CDR3 is 10 amino acids long. CDR1 and CDR2 from the germline V gene are MNHEY and SVGEGT. For the CDR3, the DNA is TGTGCCAGCGGTCTTCAGCCCCAGCATTTT. Its translation is CASGLQPQHF.

V gene TRBV20-1 combines with J gene TRBJ2-7, with 9 bases identical to TRBD1. V trimming: 3 bases; J trimming: 1 base; junction bases outside the gene matches: 7. Germline V lookup: CDR1 DFQATT, CDR2 SNEGSKA (reference sequence). The CDR3 is 15 residues long. The CDR3 sequence is CSARASDRGSYEQYF. DNA for the CDR3: TGCAGTGCTAGGGCCTCGGACAGGGGTTCCTACGAGCAGTACTTC.

The J gene is TRBJ1-5, the V gene TRBV24-1; TRBD1 matches at 7 bases. Looked up from germline, CDR1 is KGHDR and CDR2 is SFDVKD. The CDR3 has 14 residues. Unmatched junction bases numbered 9, after V lost 7 bases and J lost 7 bases. CDR3 sequence (DNA): TGTGCCACCAGAGGAACAGGGGAAGGGCAGCCCCAGCATTTT. As protein: CATRGTGEGQPQHF.

The J gene is TRBJ2-6, the V gene TRBV5-1, with TRBD1 identical over 10 bases. The CDR3 length is 17 residues. Trimming took 1 base from V and 2 from J; bases not matched to a gene: 3. From germline, CDR1 is SGHRS and CDR2 YFSETQ. CDR3 region: CASSLWDRGAGANVLTF. The CDR3 coding sequence is TGCGCCAGCAGCTTGTGGGACAGGGGCGCTGGGGCCAACGTCCTGACTTTC.

The chain employs TRBV29-1 and TRBJ2-5; a possible D gene is TRBD1 (5 bases). V was clipped by 6 bases and J by 2 bases, with 13 bases between them. Germline V gene data show CDR1 as SQVTM and CDR2 as ANQGSEA. CDR3 length: 13 residues. Here the CDR3 DNA reads TGCAGCGTCACTCCTGGGGCACAAGAGACCCAGTACTTC. As protein: CSVTPGAQETQYF.

CDR3: CASSVDTTYTEAFF. The CDR3 bases are TGTGCCAGCAGCGTAGACACCACTTACACTGAAGCTTTCTTT. The V and J genes are TRBV9 and TRBJ1-1, with D uncertain. CDR3 length: 14 residues. V was pared by 0 bases and J by 3 bases, with 9 bases between. Germline values: CDR1 SGDLS, CDR2 YYNGEE.

This rearrangement joins TRBV20-1 to TRBJ2-7; tentatively, D is TRBD2 (6 bases). The CDR3 runs to 14 residues. CDR1 and CDR2 (germline): DFQATT, SNEGSKA (reference sequence). V lost 5 bases and J lost 0, with 14 bases in between. CDR3 protein: CSAVPGGSSYEQYF. The CDR3 bases are TGCAGTGCTGTCCCTGGGGGGAGCTCCTACGAGCAGTACTTC.

V gene TRBV20-1 combines with J gene TRBJ2-7, with 8 nucleotides matching TRBD1. J gave up 2 bases and V 6 bases, and 9 bases lay outside the gene matches. This CDR3 region has 14 residues. CDR1 is DFQATT and CDR2 is SNEGSKA in the germline V gene (reference sequence). The CDR3 reads CSAPPPDRAYEQYF. In DNA form, the CDR3 reads TGCAGTGCCCCACCCCCGGACAGGGCCTACGAGCAGTACTTC.